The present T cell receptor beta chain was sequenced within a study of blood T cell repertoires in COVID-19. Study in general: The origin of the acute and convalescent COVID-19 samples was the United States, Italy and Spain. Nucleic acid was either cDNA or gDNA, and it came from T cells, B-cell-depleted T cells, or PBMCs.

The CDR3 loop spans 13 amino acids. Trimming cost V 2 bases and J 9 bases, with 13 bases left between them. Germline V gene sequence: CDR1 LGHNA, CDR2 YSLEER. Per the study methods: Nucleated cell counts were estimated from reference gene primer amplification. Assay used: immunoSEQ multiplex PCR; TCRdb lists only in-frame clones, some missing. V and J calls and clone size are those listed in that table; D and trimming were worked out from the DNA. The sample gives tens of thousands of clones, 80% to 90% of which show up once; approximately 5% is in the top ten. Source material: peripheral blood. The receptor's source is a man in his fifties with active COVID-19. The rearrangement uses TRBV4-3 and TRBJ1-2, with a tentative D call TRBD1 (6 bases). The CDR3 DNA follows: TGCGCCAGCAGCCAACAGGACAGCCTTCGCTACACCTTC. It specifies CASSQQDSLRYTF.